This T cell receptor beta chain came from a study of human T cells and chemical hapten exposure (dated by TCRdb to 2020 to 2022). About the full investigation: For sensitization, 2% DPC in acetone was applied to an approximately 2 cm by approximately 2 cm area of upper inner arm skin. Patient blood was sampled pre-sensitization (week 0) and at 2, 6 and about 24 weeks after DPC sensitization. Libraries were combined into a pool for sequencing, and differences in TCR yield between samples came mainly from small differences in library volumes within the pool. The patient cohort, mostly female, included alopecia areata with under or over 50% scalp involvement, alopecia totalis and alopecia universalis. Twenty-nine alopecia patients gave blood for TCR sequencing at one to four time points (pre-sensitization, 2, 6 and 24 weeks). Peripheral blood TCR repertoire changes were tracked in vivo in alopecia patients during primary and secondary sensitization to the hapten diphenylcyclopropenone (DPC). Patch testing was done on the upper back using Finn chambers containing 0.01% DPC, and results were scored after 6 days according to International Contact Dermatitis Research Group standards. Throughout the study period of 20 to 30 weeks, patients also received therapeutic DPC doses to the scalp every week. General conclusions and limits of the study: The number of TCRs above 1 in 1000 frequency did not change with DPC sensitization; there was no evidence of global repertoire structure alterations. Patch test score was positively correlated with the number of PT1 expanded TCRs, with significance at thresholds 8, 16 and 32 but not at 4. Repeated subsampling changed both the strength of the expansion versus patch-test correlation and the threshold at which that correlation became significant. Significantly more large CDR3 similarity clusters were formed by expanded TCRs than by pre-sensitization or healthy control sets, consistent with antigen-driven responses. Because every patient had alopecia, a presumed autoimmune disease, the patients' immune response might differ from that of healthy individuals.

This clonotype came up many times. Its recognized antigen is unknown. No qualities accompany the bases; no much larger clone lies one base away. What the time point label conveys for this sample: patch test 1, 2 weeks after DPC sensitization. The label giving this sample's treatment or condition can be read as: therapeutic diphenylcyclopropenone sensitization with weekly scalp DPC. At each patch-test visit, blood was drawn before the patch test was applied. Eligible patients were aged 18 to 70, diagnosed with alopecia, deemed suitable for DPC therapy, and excluded if pregnant. Total RNA was extracted from unfractionated whole blood collected in Tempus Blood RNA tubes. Libraries were built with RACE. Sequencing instrument: NextSeq 500. During library preparation, unique molecular identifiers were attached to individual cDNA molecules so that TCRs could be counted quantitatively and reproducibly. Each blood RNA sample was used to sequence both TCR alpha and TCR beta chains. The published analysis was carried out like this. The median number of TCRs per sample was over 85,000, ranging from roughly 20,000 to 700,000. V, J and CDR3 annotation of the TCR reads was carried out using the Decombinator software suite. For PS versus PT1 abundance plots, all samples were subsampled to the same number of TCRs (28,000). Expanded TCRs were defined as absent before sensitization and observed at least eight times at the 2-week time point. The raw public reads went through TCRdb reprocessing: fastp at Q25, MiXCR clone calling, in-frame beta chains kept. One record per CDR3 amino acid sequence lists the most common genes and DNA. Clone size and V and J calls follow TCRdb, not the original study. The sample includes around 380,000 distinct CDR3 sequences, with 4% to 5.5% observed a single time. The ten most abundant clones make up 2% to 2.5% of the sample.

Including the terminal cysteine and phenylalanine, the CDR3 comprises 16 residues. The only DNA kept is the CDR3, 48 bases in frame from the first base. The germline V gene specifies SNHLY as CDR1 and FYNNEI as CDR2. Deletion took 1 base off V and 6 bases off J, with a span of 16 bases between the germline ends. The receptor chain draws on TRBV2 and TRBJ1-5; a tentative D call is TRBD1 (6 bases match). This TCR came from a woman aged 45-65 years with alopecia areata. Some clones in this sample may be carry-over from other donors' samples. Here the sequenced sample was whole blood, taken in connection with sensitization to the hapten diphenylcyclopropenone (DPC). The CDR3 reads CASSEGGRRTLQPQHF. The DNA sequence is given as TGTGCCAGCAGTGAAGGGGGGCGCCGTACACTTCAGCCCCAGCATTTT.